This entry lists 18 T cell receptor beta chains sequenced from one sample in a study of blood T cell repertoires in COVID-19. Data came from immunoSEQ multiplex PCR; TCRdb stores just in-frame clones and leaves some out. The sample includes around 90,000 clones, roughly 80% seen only once; the top ten take about an eighth. The sequenced material came from peripheral blood. These TCRs come from a woman aged 70-85 years with active or convalescent COVID-19.

This clone was observed once. The genes are TRBV5-1 and TRBJ1-4, with D possibly TRBD1 on 6 matching bases. Germline V gene lookup returns CDR1 SGHRS and CDR2 YFSETQ. Trimming took 4 bases from V and 7 from J, leaving 20 bases between them. CDR3 length: 16 residues. For the CDR3, the DNA is TGCGCCAGCAGCGCAGCACAGGGAGGGCTTTTTGAAAAACTGTTTTTT. It translates to CASSAAQGGLFEKLFF.

V usage is TRBV7-2 and J usage is TRBJ1-6; possible D gene TRBD1, 5 bases. The CDR3 extends over 16 amino acids. Germline loops: CDR1 SGHTA, CDR2 FQGNSA. Trimming stripped 2 bases from V and 5 bases from J, with 13 bases between. CDR3 in DNA: TGTGCCAGCAGCTTATCCGGGCCAGGGAATAATTCACCCCTCCACTTT. Translation gives CASSLSGPGNNSPLHF.

The V and J genes are TRBV5-4 and TRBJ1-2, with 12 positions matching TRBD1. V lost 4 bases and J lost 7; bases outside the gene matches: 20. The CDR3 is 19 residues long. Germline values: CDR1 SGHNT, CDR2 YYREEE (reference sequence). CDR3 bases: TGTGCCAGCAGCAACAAAGCACCGGGACAGGGGGCGAAAGCTAGTGGCTACACCTTC. Encoded protein: CASSNKAPGQGAKASGYTF.

The CDR3 here is CASSKLGTGNQPQHF. The CDR3 DNA reads as TGTGCCAGCAGCAAACTTGGGACAGGCAATCAGCCCCAGCATTTT. The chain uses TRBV28 and TRBJ1-5; 7 nucleotides line up with TRBD1. The CDR3 totals 15 residues. Germline V gene lookup returns CDR1 MDHEN and CDR2 SYDVKM. V gave up 6 bases and J gave up 2 bases; unmatched junction bases: 7.

The chain recombines TRBV19 with TRBJ1-5; D is uncertain. The germline V and J ends were trimmed by 3 bases and 5 bases, with 8 bases remaining between them. Germline CDR1 and CDR2: LNHDA and SQIVND (reference sequence). The CDR3 runs to 13 residues. The CDR3 protein is CASSMRGDQPQHF. In nucleotides, the CDR3 is TGTGCCAGTAGTATGAGAGGAGATCAGCCCCAGCATTTT.

The V call is TRBV15, the J call TRBJ2-1; 9 nucleotides agree with TRBD1. Germline values: CDR1 LNHNV, CDR2 YYDKDF (reference sequence). Losses at the gene ends were 0 bases for V and 11 bases for J; bases not matched to a gene: 8. The CDR3 spans 15 residues. The CDR3 protein is CATSRDGGGQGKQFF. CDR3 in DNA: TGTGCCACCAGCAGAGATGGTGGGGGACAGGGAAAGCAGTTCTTC.

The genes are TRBV5-1 and TRBJ2-2; D is undetermined. Germline CDR1 SGHRS, CDR2 YFSETQ. The V and J ends lost 1 base and 2 bases respectively, with 9 bases between them. This CDR3 has 15 residues. The CDR3 coding sequence is TGCGCCAGCAGCTTGATCCCAGATAACACCGGGGAGCTGTTTTTT. Translating it yields CASSLIPDNTGELFF.

CDR3 loop: CASSPQSTSNYGYTF. CDR3 coding DNA: TGTGCCAGCAGCCCACAGTCAACTAGTAACTATGGCTACACCTTC. The V and J genes are TRBV4-2 and TRBJ1-2; D remains unclear. V was pared by 4 bases and J by 1 base, with 13 bases between. Germline V lookup: CDR1 LGHNA, CDR2 YNFKEQ. The CDR3 covers 15 residues.

This CDR3 reads CASGRLVREETQYF. CDR3 nucleotide sequence: TGCGCCAGCGGAAGACTAGTTAGGGAAGAGACCCAGTACTTC. This chain connects TRBV10-2 to TRBJ2-5; D may be TRBD2 (6 bases). Trimming stripped 8 bases from V and 3 bases from J, with 16 bases between. Germline-derived CDR1 and CDR2 are WSHSY and SAAADI. The CDR3 spans 14 residues.

The rearrangement links TRBV5-4 to TRBJ1-1, with 7 bases aligning to TRBD1. CDR1 and CDR2 (germline): SGHNT, YYREEE (reference sequence). The CDR3 contains 16 residues. The V and J ends lost 3 bases and 3 bases, in that order; junction bases with no gene match: 11. The CDR3 loop is CASSSRRDSSHTEAFF. CDR3 DNA sequence: TGTGCCAGCAGCTCTCGGCGGGACAGTAGTCACACTGAAGCTTTCTTT.

The rearrangement links TRBV18 to TRBJ1-3; TRBD1 aligns across 9 bases. Germline CDR1 is KGHSH and CDR2 is LQKENI. The trim removed 3 bases at V and 1 base at J, leaving 4 bases unmatched. The CDR3 runs 16 residues. CDR3 in DNA: TGTGCCAGCTCACCGGGGACAGGGCGGTCTGGAAACACCATATATTTT. Translation gives CASSPGTGRSGNTIYF.

The chain combines TRBV20-1 with TRBJ2-1; TRBD2 matches at 7 bases. V lost 3 bases and J lost 4; bases outside the gene matches: 9. Germline CDR1 reads DFQATT; CDR2 reads SNEGSKA (reference sequence). The CDR3 sequence is 15 residues long. The CDR3 loop reads CSASPLGGRYNEQFF. DNA of the CDR3: TGCAGTGCTAGTCCGCTGGGGGGGAGGTACAATGAGCAGTTCTTC.

The chain has TRBV10-1 and TRBJ1-5, with 7 nucleotides matching TRBD1. Germline V CDR1 and CDR2: WNHNN, SYGVQD (reference sequence). This CDR3 contains 16 residues. J lost 0 bases, V lost 2 bases, and 4 bases had no gene match. CDR3 sequence: CASSEPTGYSNQPQHF. CDR3 in DNA: TGCGCCAGCAGTGAGCCGACAGGGTATAGCAATCAGCCCCAGCATTTT.

J is TRBJ2-1 and V is TRBV9; 8 positions agree with TRBD2. The germline V gene encodes CDR1 SGDLS and CDR2 YYNGEE. This CDR3 region has 15 residues. The ends lost 0 bases at V and 2 bases at J; junction bases unmatched: 1. The CDR3 is CASSVAGGTYNEQFF. The CDR3 bases are TGTGCCAGCAGCGTAGCGGGGGGGACCTACAATGAGCAGTTCTTC.

The chain is built from TRBV4-2 and TRBJ2-7, with D unclear. V lost 1 base and J lost 0, with 13 bases in between. The CDR3 runs 16 residues. Germline CDR1 reads LGHNA; CDR2 reads YNFKEQ. The CDR3 DNA sequence: TGTGCCAGCAGCCAAGCCACACAGCAGGTCTCCTACGAGCAGTACTTC. Its protein product is CASSQATQQVSYEQYF.

The chain has TRBV5-4 and TRBJ2-2, with 8 bases that match TRBD2. The junction had 1 base not matched to a gene; V was cut back by 3 bases and J by 0 bases. The CDR3 extends over 15 amino acids. CDR1 is SGHNT and CDR2 is YYREEE in the germline V gene (reference sequence). In DNA form, the CDR3 reads TGTGCCAGCAGCTCGGGACTAGCGAACACCGGGGAGCTGTTTTTT. It is translated as CASSSGLANTGELFF.

The J gene is TRBJ2-1, the V gene TRBV6-2 or TRBV6-3; unclear D gene. The CDR3 is made up of 15 amino acids. V shed 0 bases and J shed 4 bases, with 10 bases lying between them. Per the germline V gene, CDR1 is MNHEY and CDR2 is SVGEGT. This chain's CDR3 is CASSYSKAGYNEQFF. The CDR3 nucleotides are TGTGCCAGCAGTTACTCGAAGGCAGGATACAATGAGCAGTTCTTC.

The V gene is TRBV19, the J gene TRBJ1-6; D is perhaps TRBD1 (6 bases). Per the germline V gene, CDR1 is LNHDA and CDR2 is SQIVND (reference sequence). V lost 5 bases to trimming and J lost 4 bases, with 30 bases between them. The CDR3 has 21 amino acids. The CDR3 bases are TGTGCCAGTAGTCAAACCGATTACCGCACAGGGATCGGGGTTTATAATTCACCCCTCCACTTT. This codes for CASSQTDYRTGIGVYNSPLHF.